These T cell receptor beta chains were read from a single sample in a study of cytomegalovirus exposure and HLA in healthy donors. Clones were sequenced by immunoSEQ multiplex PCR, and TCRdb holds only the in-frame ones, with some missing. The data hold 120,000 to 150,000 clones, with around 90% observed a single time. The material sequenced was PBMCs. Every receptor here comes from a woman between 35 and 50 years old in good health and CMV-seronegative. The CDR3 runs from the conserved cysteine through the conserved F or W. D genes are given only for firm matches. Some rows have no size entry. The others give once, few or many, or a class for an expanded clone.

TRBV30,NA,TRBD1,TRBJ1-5,CAWNRQGEQPQHF,TGTGCCTGGAACCGACAGGGCGAACAGCCCCAGCATTTT
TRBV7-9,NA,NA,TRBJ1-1,CASSPRGARTEAFF,TGTGCCAGCAGCCCTCGGGGGGCCCGAACTGAAGCTTTCTTT
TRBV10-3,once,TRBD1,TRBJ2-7,CAAKTGTGGSYEQYF,TGTGCCGCCAAGACCGGGACAGGGGGTTCCTACGAGCAGTACTTC
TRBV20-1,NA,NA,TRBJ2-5,CSAAEQETQYF,TGCAGTGCGGCCGAACAAGAGACCCAGTACTTC
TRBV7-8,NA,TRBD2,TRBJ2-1,CASSSPYREVGYEQFF,TGTGCCAGCAGCTCTCCCTACCGGGAGGTGGGGTATGAGCAGTTCTTC
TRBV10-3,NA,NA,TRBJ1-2,CAISTGGGGVAFF,TGTGCCATCTCAACAGGAGGCGGGGGGGTCGCTTTTTTC
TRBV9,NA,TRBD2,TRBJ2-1,CASSVGLAGSSYNEQFF,TGTGCCAGCAGCGTTGGGTTAGCGGGAAGCTCCTACAATGAGCAGTTCTTC
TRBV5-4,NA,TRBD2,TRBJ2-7,CASSSGLAGGGHYEQYF,TGTGCCAGCAGCTCCGGACTAGCGGGAGGGGGTCACTACGAGCAGTACTTC
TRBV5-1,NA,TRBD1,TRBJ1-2,CASSSGQGEANGYTF,TGCGCCAGCAGCTCTGGACAGGGGGAAGCGAATGGCTACACCTTC
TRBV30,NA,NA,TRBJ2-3,CAWSGADTQYF,TGTGCCTGGAGTGGGGCTGATACGCAGTATTTT
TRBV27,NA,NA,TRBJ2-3,CASSLSYRVLSVTDTQYF,TGTGCCAGCAGTTTATCGTACAGGGTCCTCTCGGTCACAGATACGCAGTATTTT
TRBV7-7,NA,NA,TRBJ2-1,CASSLNTGDWDEQFF,TGTGCCAGCAGCTTAAATACGGGAGACTGGGATGAGCAGTTCTTC
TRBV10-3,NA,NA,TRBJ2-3,CAISWTTTQISDTQYF,TGTGCCATCAGTTGGACGACTACACAAATTTCAGATACGCAGTATTTT
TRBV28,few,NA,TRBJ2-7,CASSSYENEQYF,TGTGCCAGCAGTTCGTATGAGAACGAGCAGTACTTC
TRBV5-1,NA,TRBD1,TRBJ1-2,CASSVSQGTDGYTF,TGCGCCAGCAGCGTTTCACAGGGGACGGATGGCTACACCTTC
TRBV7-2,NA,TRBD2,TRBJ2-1,CASSWTSPYNEQFF,TGTGCCAGCAGCTGGACTAGCCCCTACAATGAGCAGTTCTTC
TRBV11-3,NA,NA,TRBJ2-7,CASRPNHDSYEQYF,TGTGCCAGCAGGCCTAATCATGATAGCTACGAGCAGTACTTC
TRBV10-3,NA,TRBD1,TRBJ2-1,CAISSARGPYNEQFF,TGTGCCATCAGTAGCGCCAGGGGGCCCTACAATGAGCAGTTCTTC
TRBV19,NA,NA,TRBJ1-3,CASRGEGRNTIYF,TGTGCCAGTAGAGGAGAAGGAAGAAACACCATATATTTT
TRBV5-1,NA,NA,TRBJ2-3,CASTPEANTDTQYF,TGCGCCAGCACCCCCGAAGCCAACACAGATACGCAGTATTTT
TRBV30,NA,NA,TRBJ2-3,CAWTPTVADTQYF,TGTGCCTGGACCCCTACAGTGGCAGATACGCAGTATTTT
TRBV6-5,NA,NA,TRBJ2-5,CASSSPAKTRQETQYF,TGTGCCAGCAGTTCACCCGCAAAAACCCGGCAAGAGACCCAGTACTTC